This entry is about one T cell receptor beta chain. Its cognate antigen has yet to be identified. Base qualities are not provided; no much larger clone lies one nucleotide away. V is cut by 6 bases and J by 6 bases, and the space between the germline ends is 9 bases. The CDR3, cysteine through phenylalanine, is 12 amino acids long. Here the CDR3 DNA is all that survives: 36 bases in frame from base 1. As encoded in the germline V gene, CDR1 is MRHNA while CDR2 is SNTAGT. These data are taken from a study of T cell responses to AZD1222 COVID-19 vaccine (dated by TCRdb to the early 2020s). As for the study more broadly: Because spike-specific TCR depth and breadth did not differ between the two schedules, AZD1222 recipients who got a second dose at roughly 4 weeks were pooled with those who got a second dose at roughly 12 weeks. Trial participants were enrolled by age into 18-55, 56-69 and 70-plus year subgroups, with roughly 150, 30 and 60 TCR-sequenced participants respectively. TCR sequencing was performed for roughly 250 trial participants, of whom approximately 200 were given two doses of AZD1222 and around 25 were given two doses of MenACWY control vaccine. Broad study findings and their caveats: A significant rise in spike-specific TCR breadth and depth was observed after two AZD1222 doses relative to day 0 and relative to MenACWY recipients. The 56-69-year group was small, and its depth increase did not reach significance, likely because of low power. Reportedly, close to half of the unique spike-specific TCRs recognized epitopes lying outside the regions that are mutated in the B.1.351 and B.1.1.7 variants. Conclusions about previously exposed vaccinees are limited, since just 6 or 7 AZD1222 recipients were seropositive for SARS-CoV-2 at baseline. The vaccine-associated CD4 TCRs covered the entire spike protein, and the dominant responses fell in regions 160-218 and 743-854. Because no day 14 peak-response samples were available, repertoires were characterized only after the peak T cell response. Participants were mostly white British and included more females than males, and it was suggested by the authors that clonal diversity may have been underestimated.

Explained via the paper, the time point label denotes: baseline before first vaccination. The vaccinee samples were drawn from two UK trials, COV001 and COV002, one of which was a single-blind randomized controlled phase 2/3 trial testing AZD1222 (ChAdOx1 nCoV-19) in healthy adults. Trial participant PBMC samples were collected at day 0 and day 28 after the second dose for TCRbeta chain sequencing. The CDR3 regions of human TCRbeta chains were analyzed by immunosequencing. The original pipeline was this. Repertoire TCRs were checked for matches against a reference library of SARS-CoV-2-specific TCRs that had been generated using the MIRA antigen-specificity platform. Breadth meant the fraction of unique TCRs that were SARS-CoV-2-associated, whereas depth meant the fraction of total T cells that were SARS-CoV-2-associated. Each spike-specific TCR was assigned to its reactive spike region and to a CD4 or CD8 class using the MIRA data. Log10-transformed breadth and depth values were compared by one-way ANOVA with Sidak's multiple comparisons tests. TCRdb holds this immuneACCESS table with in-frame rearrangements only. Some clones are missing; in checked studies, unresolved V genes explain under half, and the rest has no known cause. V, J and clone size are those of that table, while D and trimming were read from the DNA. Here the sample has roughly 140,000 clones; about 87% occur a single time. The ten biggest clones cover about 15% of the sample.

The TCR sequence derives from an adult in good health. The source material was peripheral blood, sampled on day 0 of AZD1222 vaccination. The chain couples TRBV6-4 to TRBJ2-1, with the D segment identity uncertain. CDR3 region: CASRICGNEQFF. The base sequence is TGTGCCAGCAGGATATGCGGCAATGAGCAGTTCTTC.